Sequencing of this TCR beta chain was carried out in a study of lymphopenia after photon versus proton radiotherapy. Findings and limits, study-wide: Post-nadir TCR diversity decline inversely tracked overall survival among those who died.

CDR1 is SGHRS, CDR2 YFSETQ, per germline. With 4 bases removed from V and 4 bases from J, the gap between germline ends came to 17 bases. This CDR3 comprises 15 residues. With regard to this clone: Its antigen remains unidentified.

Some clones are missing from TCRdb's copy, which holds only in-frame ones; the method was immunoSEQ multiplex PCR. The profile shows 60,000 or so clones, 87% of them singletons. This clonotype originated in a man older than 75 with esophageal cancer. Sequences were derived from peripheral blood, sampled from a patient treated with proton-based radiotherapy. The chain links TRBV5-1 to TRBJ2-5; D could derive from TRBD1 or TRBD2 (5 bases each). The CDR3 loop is CASSPGTVFRETQYF. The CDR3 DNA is TGCGCCAGCAGCCCCGGGACCGTCTTTAGAGAGACCCAGTACTTC. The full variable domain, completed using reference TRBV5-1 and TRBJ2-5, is KAGVTQTPRYLIKTRGQQVTLSCSPISGHRSVSWYQQTPGQGLQFLFEYFSETQRNKGNFPGRFSGRQFSNSRSEMNVSTLELGDSALYLCASSPGTVFRETQYFGPGTRLLVL.